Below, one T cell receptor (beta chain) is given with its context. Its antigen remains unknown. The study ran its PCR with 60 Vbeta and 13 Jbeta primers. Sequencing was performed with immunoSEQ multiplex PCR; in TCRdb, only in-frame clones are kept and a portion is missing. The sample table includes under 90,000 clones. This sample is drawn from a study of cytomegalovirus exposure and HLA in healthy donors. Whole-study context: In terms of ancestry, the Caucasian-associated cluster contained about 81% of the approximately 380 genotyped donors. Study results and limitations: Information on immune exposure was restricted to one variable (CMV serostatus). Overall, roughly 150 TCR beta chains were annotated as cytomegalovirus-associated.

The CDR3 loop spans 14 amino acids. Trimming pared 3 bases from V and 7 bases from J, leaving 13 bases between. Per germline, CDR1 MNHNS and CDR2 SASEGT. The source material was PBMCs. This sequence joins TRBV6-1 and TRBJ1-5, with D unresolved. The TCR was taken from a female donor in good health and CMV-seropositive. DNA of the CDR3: TGTGCCAGCAGTGACAAGACGGCGGGACAGCCCCAGCATTTT. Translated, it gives CASSDKTAGQPQHF.